The 4 T cell receptor beta chains below all came from one sample that was sequenced in a study of blood T cells in healthy people across ages (dated by TCRdb to the mid-2010s). Library construction relied on 5' RACE. Data came from an Illumina HiSeq 2500. The second PCR ran for about 7 to 11 cycles and used a J-beta primer mix along with a sample-barcoded 5' primer. TCRdb trimmed public reads at Q25 via fastp, called clones via MiXCR and kept in-frame beta chains. A single entry per CDR3 protein holds the most common genes and DNA from its merged rows. Recorded for this sample are over 1.5 million distinct CDR3 sequences; just under 50% of them occurred a single time. In total, the top ten clones hold around 2.1% of the sample. The sample taken for sequencing was blood. The receptor set was obtained from a woman between 40 and 55 years old in good health.

This rearrangement joins TRBV7-2 to TRBJ2-1; D remains ambiguous. Germline CDR1 SGHTA, CDR2 FQGNSA. The CDR3 length is 16 residues. The V end lost 7 bases, the J end lost 0 bases, and 16 bases lay between the germline ends. The CDR3: CASNVPGSFSYNEQFF. The CDR3 DNA is TGTGCCAGCAATGTGCCGGGCAGTTTCTCCTACAATGAGCAGTTCTTC.

This clonotype was seen a handful of times. Here the CDR3 DNA reads TGTGCCAGCAGCCAGCCCGGTAGAGACAGGGAGGCTGGGGCCAACGTCCTGACTTTC. Translation gives CASSQPGRDREAGANVLTF. The chain is built from TRBV7-9 and TRBJ2-6; tentatively, D is TRBD1 (7 bases). The ends were cut back, 5 bases at V and 2 bases at J, with 22 bases in the middle. This CDR3 comprises 19 residues. CDR1 is SEHNR, CDR2 FQNEAQ, per germline (reference sequence).

V gene TRBV2 combines with J gene TRBJ2-4; D is ambiguous. Germline V lookup: CDR1 SNHLY, CDR2 FYNNEI. V dropped 4 bases and J dropped 7 bases, with 14 bases sitting between them. CDR3 size: 14 residues. This CDR3 reads CASSGWARSNIQYF. The CDR3, as DNA: TGTGCCAGCAGTGGATGGGCCCGCAGCAACATTCAGTACTTC.

This clonotype was found a few times. The chain carries TRBV4-2 and TRBJ1-1; 8 positions match TRBD1. The CDR3 loop spans 16 amino acids. CDR1 is LGHNA and CDR2 is YNFKEQ in the germline V gene. J was trimmed by 3 bases and V by 3 bases; bases with no gene match: 9. The CDR3 DNA is TGTGCCAGCAGCCATGTAAGAGGACAGGGAGACACTGAAGCTTTCTTT. It yields the protein CASSHVRGQGDTEAFF.